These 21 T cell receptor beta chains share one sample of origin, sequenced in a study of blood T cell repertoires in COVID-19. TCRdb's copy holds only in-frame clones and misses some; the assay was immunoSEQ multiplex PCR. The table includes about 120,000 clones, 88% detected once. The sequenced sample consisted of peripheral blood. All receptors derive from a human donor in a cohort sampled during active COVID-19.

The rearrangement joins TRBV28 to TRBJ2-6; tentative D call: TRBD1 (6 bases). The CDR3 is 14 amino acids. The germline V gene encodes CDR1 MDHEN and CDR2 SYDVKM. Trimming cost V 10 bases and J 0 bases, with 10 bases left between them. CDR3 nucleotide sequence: TGTGCCACCCAAGGGGGCTCTGGGGCCAACGTCCTGACTTTC. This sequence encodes CATQGGSGANVLTF.

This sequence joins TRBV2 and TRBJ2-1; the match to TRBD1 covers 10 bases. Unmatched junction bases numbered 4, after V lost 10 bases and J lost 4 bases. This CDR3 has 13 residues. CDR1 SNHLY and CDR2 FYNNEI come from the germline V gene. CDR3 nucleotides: TGTGCCACCAGGACAGGGGGGTACAATGAGCAGTTCTTC. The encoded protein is CATRTGGYNEQFF.

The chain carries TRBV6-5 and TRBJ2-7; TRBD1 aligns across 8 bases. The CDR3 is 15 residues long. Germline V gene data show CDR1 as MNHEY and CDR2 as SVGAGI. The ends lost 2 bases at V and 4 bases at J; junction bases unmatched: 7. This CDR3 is CASSYLTGVKYEQYF. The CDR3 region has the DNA TGTGCCAGCAGTTACCTGACAGGGGTTAAGTACGAGCAGTACTTC.

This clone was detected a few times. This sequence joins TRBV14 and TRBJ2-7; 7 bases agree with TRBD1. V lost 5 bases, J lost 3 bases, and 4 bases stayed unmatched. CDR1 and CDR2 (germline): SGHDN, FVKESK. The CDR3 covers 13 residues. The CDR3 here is CASSTRDSYEQYF. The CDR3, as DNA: TGTGCCAGCAGCACCCGGGACAGCTACGAGCAGTACTTC.

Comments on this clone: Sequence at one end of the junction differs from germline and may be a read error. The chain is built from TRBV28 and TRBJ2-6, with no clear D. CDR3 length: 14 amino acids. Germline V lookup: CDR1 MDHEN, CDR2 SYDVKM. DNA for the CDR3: TGTGCCGGCAGTCTACCCTCTGGGGCCAACGTCCTGACTTTC. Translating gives CAGSLPSGANVLTF. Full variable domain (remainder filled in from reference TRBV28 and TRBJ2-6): DVKVTQSSRYLVKRTGEKVFLECVQDMDHENMFWYRQDPGLGLRLIYFSYDVKMKEKGDIPEGYSVSREKKERFSLILESASTNQTSMYLCAGSLPSGANVLTFGAGSRLTVL.

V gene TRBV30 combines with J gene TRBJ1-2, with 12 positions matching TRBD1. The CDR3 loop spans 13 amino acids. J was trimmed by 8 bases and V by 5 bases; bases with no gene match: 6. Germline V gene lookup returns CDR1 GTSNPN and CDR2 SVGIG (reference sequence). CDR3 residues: CAWRGQGAGGYTF. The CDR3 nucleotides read TGTGCCTGGCGGGGACAGGGGGCCGGGGGCTACACCTTC. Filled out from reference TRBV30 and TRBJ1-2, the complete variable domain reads SQTIHQWPATLVQPVGSPLSLECTVEGTSNPNLYWYRQAAGRGLQLLFYSVGIGQISSEVPQNLSASRPQDRQFILSSKKLLLSDSGFYLCAWRGQGAGGYTFGSGTRLTVV.

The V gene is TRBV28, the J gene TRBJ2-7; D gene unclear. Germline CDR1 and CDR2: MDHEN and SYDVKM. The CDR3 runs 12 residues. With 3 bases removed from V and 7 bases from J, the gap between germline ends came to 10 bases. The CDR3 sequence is CASSFIGYEQYF. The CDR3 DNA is TGTGCCAGCAGTTTCATCGGGTATGAGCAGTACTTC.

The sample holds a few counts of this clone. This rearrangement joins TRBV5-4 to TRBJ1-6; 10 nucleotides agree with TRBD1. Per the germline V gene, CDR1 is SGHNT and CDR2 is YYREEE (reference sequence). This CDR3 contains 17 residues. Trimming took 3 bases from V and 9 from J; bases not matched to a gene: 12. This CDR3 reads CASSSATGGASGSPLHF. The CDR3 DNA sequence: TGTGCCAGCAGCTCAGCGACAGGGGGCGCATCGGGTTCACCCCTCCACTTT.

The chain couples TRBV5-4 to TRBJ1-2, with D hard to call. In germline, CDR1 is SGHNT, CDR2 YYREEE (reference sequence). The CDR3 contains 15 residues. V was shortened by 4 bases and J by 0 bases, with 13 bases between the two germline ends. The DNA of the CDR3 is TGTGCCAGCAGCCTCGAGGCGGCCTCTAACTATGGCTACACCTTC. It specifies CASSLEAASNYGYTF.

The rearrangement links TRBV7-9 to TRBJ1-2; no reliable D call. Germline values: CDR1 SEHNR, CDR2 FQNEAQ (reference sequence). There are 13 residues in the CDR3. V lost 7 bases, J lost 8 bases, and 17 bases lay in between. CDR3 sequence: CASTPTRVGGYTF. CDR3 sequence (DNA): TGTGCCAGCACTCCCACCCGGGTAGGCGGCTACACCTTC.

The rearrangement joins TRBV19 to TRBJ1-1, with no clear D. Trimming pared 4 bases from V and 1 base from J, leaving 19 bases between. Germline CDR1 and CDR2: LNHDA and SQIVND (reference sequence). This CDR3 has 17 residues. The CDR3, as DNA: TGTGCCAGTAGTACCGACCCCTGGGCGCCACAGAACACTGAAGCTTTCTTT. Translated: CASSTDPWAPQNTEAFF.

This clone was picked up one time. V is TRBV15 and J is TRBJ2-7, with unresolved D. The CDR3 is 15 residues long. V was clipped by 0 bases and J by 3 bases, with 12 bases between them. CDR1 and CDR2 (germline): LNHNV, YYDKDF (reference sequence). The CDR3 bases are TGTGCCACCAGCAGAGATCTTGGGCCGATCTACGAGCAGTACTTC. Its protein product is CATSRDLGPIYEQYF.

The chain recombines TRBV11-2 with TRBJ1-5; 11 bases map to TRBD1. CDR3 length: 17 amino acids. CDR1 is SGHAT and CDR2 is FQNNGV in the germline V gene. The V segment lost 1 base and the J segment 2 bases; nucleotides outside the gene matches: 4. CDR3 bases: TGTGCCAGCAGCTTAGGGACAGGGGGCGCAGGCAATCAGCCCCAGCATTTT. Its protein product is CASSLGTGGAGNQPQHF. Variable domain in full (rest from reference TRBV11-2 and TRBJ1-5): EAGVAQSPRYKIIEKRQSVAFWCNPISGHATLYWYQQILGQGPKLLIQFQNNGVVDDSQLPKDRFSAERLKGVDSTLKIQPAKLEDSAVYLCASSLGTGGAGNQPQHFGDGTRLSIL.

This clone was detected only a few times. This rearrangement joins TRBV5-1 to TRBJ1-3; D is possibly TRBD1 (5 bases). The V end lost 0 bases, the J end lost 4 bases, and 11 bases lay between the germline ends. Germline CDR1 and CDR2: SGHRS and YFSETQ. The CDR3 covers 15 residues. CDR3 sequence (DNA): TGCGCCAGCAGCTTGGACCCAGGGTCGGGAAACACCATATATTTT. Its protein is CASSLDPGSGNTIYF.

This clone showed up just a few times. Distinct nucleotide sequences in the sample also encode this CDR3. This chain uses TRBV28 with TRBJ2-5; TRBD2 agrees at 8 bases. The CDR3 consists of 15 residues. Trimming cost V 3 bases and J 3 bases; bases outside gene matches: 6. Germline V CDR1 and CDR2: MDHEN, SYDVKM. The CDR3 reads CASSFTGLEKETQYF. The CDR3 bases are TGTGCCAGCAGTTTCACGGGACTAGAGAAAGAGACCCAGTACTTC.

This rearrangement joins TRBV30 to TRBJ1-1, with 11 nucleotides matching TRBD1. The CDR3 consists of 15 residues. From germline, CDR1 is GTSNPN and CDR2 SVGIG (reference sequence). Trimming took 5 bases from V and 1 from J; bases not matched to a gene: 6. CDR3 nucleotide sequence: TGTGCCTGGGAAGGACAGGGGGCCCCGAACACTGAAGCTTTCTTT. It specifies CAWEGQGAPNTEAFF. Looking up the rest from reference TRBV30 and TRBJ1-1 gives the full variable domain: SQTIHQWPATLVQPVGSPLSLECTVEGTSNPNLYWYRQAAGRGLQLLFYSVGIGQISSEVPQNLSASRPQDRQFILSSKKLLLSDSGFYLCAWEGQGAPNTEAFFGQGTRLTVV.

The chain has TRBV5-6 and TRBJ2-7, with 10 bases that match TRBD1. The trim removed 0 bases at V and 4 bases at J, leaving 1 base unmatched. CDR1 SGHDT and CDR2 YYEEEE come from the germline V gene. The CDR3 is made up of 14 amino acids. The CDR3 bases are TGTGCCAGCAGCTTGGGACAGGGGGCTTACGAGCAGTACTTC. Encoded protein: CASSLGQGAYEQYF.

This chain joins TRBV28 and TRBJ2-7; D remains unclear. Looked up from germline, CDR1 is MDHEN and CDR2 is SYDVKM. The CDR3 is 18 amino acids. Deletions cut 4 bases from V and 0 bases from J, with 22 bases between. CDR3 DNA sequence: TGTGCCAGCAGTTCTACGATAGTGAGAGGCCGGAGCTCCTACGAGCAGTACTTC. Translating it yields CASSSTIVRGRSSYEQYF.

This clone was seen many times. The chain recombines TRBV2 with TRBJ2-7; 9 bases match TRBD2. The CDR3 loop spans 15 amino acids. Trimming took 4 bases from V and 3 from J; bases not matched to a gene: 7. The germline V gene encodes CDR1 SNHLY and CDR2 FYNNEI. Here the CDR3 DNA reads TGTGCCAGCAGTGCGACCGGGACTAGCTACTACGAGCAGTACTTC. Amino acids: CASSATGTSYYEQYF. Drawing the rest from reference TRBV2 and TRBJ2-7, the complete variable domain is EPEVTQTPSHQVTQMGQEVILRCVPISNHLYFYWYRQILGQKVEFLVSFYNNEISEKSEIFDDQFSVERPDGSNFTLKIRSTKLEDSAMYFCASSATGTSYYEQYFGPGTRLTVT.

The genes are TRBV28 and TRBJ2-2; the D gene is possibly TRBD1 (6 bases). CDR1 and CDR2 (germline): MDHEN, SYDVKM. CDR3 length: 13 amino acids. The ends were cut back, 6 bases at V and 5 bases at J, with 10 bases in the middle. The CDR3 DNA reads TGTGCCAGCAGACCCCAGGGGACCGGGGAGCTGTTTTTT. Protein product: CASRPQGTGELFF.

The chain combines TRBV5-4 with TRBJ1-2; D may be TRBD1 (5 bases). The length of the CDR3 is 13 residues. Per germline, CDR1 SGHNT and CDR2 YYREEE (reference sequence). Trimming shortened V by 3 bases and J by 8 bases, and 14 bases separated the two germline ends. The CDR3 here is CASSYPDTQGYTF. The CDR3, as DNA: TGTGCCAGCAGCTACCCGGACACTCAGGGCTACACCTTC. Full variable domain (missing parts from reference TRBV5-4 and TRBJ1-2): ETGVTQSPTHLIKTRGQQVTLRCSSQSGHNTVSWYQQALGQGPQFIFQYYREEENGRGNFPPRFSGLQFPNYSSELNVNALELDDSALYLCASSYPDTQGYTFGSGTRLTVV.